This T cell receptor (beta chain) was captured in a study of blood T cell repertoires in COVID-19. For the study at large: Donors in the United States, Italy and Spain gave samples during acute or convalescent COVID-19. In each case, the material was cDNA or gDNA derived from T cells, B-cell-depleted T cells, or PBMCs.

V lost 6 bases and J lost 7, with 23 bases in between. This CDR3 is 16 amino acids long. Germline loops: CDR1 SGHTA, CDR2 FQGTGA. The authors' processing: The authors estimated nucleated cell counts from reference gene primer amplification. Clones were sequenced by immunoSEQ multiplex PCR, and TCRdb holds only the in-frame ones, with some missing. D and trimming were read from the DNA, whereas the V and J calls and clone size are those reported in that table. The data contain hundreds of thousands of clones, around 89% of them seen just once; the ten biggest clones take up 0.2% to 0.3%. In its sample, this clone was seen once.

The chain is built from TRBV7-3 and TRBJ2-3; TRBD2 might be the D (7 bases). The clonotype originates from a woman under 30 with acute or convalescent COVID-19. Sequenced input: peripheral blood. CDR3 loop: CASRQTRDTGRNTQYF. The DNA for the CDR3 is TGTGCCAGCAGACAAACCAGGGACACCGGGAGGAATACGCAGTATTTT.